Included here is one TCR beta chain sequence, with context. Its antigen is undetermined. The data derive from a study of T cell responses to AZD1222 COVID-19 vaccine. Pooled samples include second doses given at about 4 or 12 weeks. Study results and caveats: It was only a handful of AZD1222 recipients who were seropositive at baseline. Breadth and depth of Spike-specific TCRs rose after two AZD1222 doses. A mostly white British donor set with more females was recruited, and clonal diversity was possibly underestimated.

V lost 1 base to trimming and J lost 8 bases, with 14 bases between them. Looked up from germline, CDR1 is LNHDA and CDR2 is SQIVND (reference sequence). This CDR3 has 15 amino acids. Produced via immunoSEQ multiplex PCR; TCRdb's table is partial and in-frame only. The repertoire holds 100,000 to 150,000 clones, with more than 75% as singletons. The sample consisted of peripheral blood, taken 28 days after the second AZD1222 dose. This clonotype was sampled from an adult who received the AZD1222 COVID-19 vaccine. V gene TRBV19 combines with J gene TRBJ1-4, with D perhaps matching TRBD1 (5 bases). This CDR3 reads CASSIGPGKGEKLFF. CDR3 nucleotides: TGTGCCAGTAGTATAGGCCCAGGGAAGGGGGAAAAACTGTTTTTT.